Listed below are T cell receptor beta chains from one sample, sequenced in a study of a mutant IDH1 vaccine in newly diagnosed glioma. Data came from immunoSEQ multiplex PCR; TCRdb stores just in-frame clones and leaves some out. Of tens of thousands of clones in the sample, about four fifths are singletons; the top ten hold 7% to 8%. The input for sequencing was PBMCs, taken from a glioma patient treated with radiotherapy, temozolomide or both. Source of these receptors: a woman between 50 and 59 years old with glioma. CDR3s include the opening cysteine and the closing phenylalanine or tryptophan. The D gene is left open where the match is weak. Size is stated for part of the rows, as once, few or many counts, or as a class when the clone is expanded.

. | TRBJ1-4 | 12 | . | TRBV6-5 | CASRRANEKLFF | TGTGCCAGCAGACGGGCGAATGAAAAACTGTTTTTT
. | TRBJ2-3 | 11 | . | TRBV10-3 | CAISKEDTQYF | TGTGCCATCAGCAAGGAGGATACGCAGTATTTT
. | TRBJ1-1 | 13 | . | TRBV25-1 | CASSRGGFAEAFF | TGTGCCAGCAGCCGGGGGGGTTTTGCTGAAGCTTTCTTT
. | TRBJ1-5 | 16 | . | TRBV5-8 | CASNPFGSGSNQPQHF | TGTGCCAGCAACCCCTTTGGGTCAGGGAGCAATCAGCCCCAGCATTTT
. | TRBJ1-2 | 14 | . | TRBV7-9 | CASTSKGVAYGYTF | TGTGCCAGCACCTCCAAAGGGGTCGCCTATGGCTACACCTTC
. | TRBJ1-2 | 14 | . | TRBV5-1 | CASSLRVPNYGYTF | TGTGCCAGCAGCTTGCGGGTTCCTAACTATGGCTACACCTTC
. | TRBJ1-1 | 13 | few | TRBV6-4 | CASSDVWSGPAFF | TGTGCCAGCAGTGACGTTTGGTCAGGCCCAGCTTTCTTT
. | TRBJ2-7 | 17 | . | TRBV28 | CASSSLAWGQGSYEQYF | TGTGCCAGCAGTTCCCTAGCATGGGGACAAGGCTCCTACGAGCAGTACTTC
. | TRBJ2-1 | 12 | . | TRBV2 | CASSAGAVGQFF | TGTGCCAGCAGTGCCGGGGCTGTGGGCCAGTTCTTC
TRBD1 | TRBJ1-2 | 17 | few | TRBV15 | CATSRPGRDRGSSGYTF | TGTGCCACCAGCAGACCGGGCCGGGACAGGGGATCTAGTGGCTACACCTTC
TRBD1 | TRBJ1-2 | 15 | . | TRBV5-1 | CASSAGQVSVLGYTF | TGCGCCAGCAGCGCTGGACAGGTTTCTGTTCTCGGCTACACCTTC
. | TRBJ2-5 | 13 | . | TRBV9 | CASSPRGGETQYF | TGTGCCAGCAGCCCTAGAGGGGGGGAGACCCAGTACTTC
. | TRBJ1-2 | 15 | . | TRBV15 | CATSRGTGTGGGYTF | TGTGCCACCAGCAGAGGAACAGGAACCGGGGGTGGCTACACCTTC
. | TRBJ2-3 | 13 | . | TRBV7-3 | CASGDSSTDTQYF | TGTGCCAGTGGGGACTCCTCCACAGATACGCAGTATTTT
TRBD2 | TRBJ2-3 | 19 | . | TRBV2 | CASLPRAGLAGPSTDTQYF | TGTGCCAGCCTCCCCAGGGCGGGACTAGCGGGGCCAAGCACAGATACGCAGTATTTT
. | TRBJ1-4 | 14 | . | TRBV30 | CAWSVLAGAEKLFF | TGTGCCTGGAGTGTCCTGGCAGGGGCTGAAAAACTGTTTTTT
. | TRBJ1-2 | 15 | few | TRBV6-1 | CASSEVPGAGYGYTF | TGTGCCAGCAGTGAAGTGCCGGGGGCGGGCTATGGCTACACCTTC
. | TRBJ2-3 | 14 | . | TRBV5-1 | CASSLEGSTDTQYF | TGCGCCAGCAGCTTGGAGGGCAGCACAGATACGCAGTATTTT
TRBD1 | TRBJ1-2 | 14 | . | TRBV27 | CASSFLGTGYFYTF | TGTGCCAGCAGTTTCTTAGGGACAGGGTACTTCTACACCTTC
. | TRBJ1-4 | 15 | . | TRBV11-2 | CASSPTEAPLGELFF | TGTGCCAGCAGTCCAACGGAGGCCCCACTTGGAGAACTGTTTTTT
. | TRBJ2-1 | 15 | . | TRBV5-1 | CASSLGTGTYNEQFF | TGCGCCAGCAGCTTGGGGACCGGGACCTACAATGAGCAGTTCTTC
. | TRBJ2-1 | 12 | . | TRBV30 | CAWSLTRNEQFF | TGTGCCTGGAGCCTAACTAGAAATGAGCAGTTCTTC
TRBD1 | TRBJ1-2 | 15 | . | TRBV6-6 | CASSSVTGDFDGYTF | TGTGCCAGCAGTTCCGTAACAGGGGATTTCGACGGCTACACCTTC
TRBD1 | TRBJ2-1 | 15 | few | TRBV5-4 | CASSWRQGELHEQFF | TGTGCCAGCAGCTGGCGGCAGGGGGAACTCCATGAGCAGTTCTTC
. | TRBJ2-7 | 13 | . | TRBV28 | CASKLDSSYEQYF | TGTGCCAGCAAGCTGGACAGCTCCTACGAGCAGTACTTC
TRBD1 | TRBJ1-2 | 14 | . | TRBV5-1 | CASSLGGQTYGYTF | TGCGCCAGCAGCTTGGGGGGACAGACCTATGGCTACACCTTC
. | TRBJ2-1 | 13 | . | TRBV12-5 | CASGPTGTGEQFF | TGTGCTAGTGGTCCCACCGGGACGGGTGAGCAGTTCTTC
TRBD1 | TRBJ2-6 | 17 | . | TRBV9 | CASSERQGAGGANVLTF | TGTGCCAGCAGCGAGCGACAGGGGGCGGGAGGGGCCAACGTCCTGACTTTC
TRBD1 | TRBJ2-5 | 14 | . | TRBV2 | CASRDRPYQETQYF | TGTGCCAGCAGGGACAGGCCGTACCAAGAGACCCAGTACTTC
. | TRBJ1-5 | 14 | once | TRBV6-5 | CASSSDRTNQPQHF | TGTGCCAGCAGTTCTGACAGGACCAATCAGCCCCAGCATTTT
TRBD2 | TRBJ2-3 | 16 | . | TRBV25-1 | CASSDRGGTRSDTQYF | TGTGCCAGCAGTGATAGAGGCGGGACTAGGTCAGATACGCAGTATTTT
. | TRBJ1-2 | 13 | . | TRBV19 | CASSEDRSTGYTF | TGTGCCAGTAGTGAAGACAGGAGTACGGGCTACACCTTC
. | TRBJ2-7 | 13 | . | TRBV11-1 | CASSLRLSYEQYF | TGTGCCAGCAGCTTACGTCTATCCTACGAGCAGTACTTC
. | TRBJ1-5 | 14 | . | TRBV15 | CATSRDGGDQPQHF | TGTGCCACCAGCAGAGACGGGGGGGATCAGCCCCAGCATTTT
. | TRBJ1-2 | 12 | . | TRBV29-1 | CSVERFPYGYTF | TGCAGCGTTGAAAGATTCCCCTATGGCTACACCTTC
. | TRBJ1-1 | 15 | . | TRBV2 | CASSKSEKPNTEAFF | TGTGCCAGCAGTAAATCTGAAAAACCGAACACTGAAGCTTTCTTT
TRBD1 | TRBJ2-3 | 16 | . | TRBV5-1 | CASSSGTGGSTDTQYF | TGCGCCAGCAGCTCAGGGACAGGGGGGAGCACAGATACGCAGTATTTT
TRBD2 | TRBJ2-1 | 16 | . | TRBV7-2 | CASSPSRTSGGYEQFF | TGTGCCAGCAGCCCCTCTCGGACTAGCGGGGGCTATGAGCAGTTCTTC
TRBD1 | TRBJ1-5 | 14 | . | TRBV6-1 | CASSGQGVDQPQHF | TGTGCCAGCAGCGGACAGGGGGTCGATCAGCCCCAGCATTTT
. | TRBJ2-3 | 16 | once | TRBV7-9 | CASHTNRDRGTDTQYF | TGTGCCAGCCATACGAACAGGGACCGAGGCACAGATACGCAGTATTTT